The next 2 T cell receptor beta chains were all read from a single sample in a study of T cell changes during pregnancy in multiple sclerosis. TCRdb keeps only in-frame clones here, not all; method: immunoSEQ multiplex PCR. This repertoire shows approximately 89,000 clones, 94% found once; its top ten account for around 2.5%. The starting material was peripheral blood, obtained in the third trimester of pregnancy. The receptor source for this set is a female donor with multiple sclerosis, enrolled in a pregnancy study.

The J gene is TRBJ2-2, the V gene TRBV7-2; D unclear. This CDR3 spans 13 amino acids. Germline loops: CDR1 SGHTA, CDR2 FQGNSA. The germline V and J ends were trimmed by 0 bases and 5 bases, with 4 bases remaining between them. DNA for the CDR3: TGTGCCAGCAGCTTAGCGTCGACCGGGGAGCTGTTTTTT. Amino acids: CASSLASTGELFF. The variable domain in full, with the rest retrieved from reference TRBV7-2 and TRBJ2-2, is GAGVSQSPSNKVTEKGKDVELRCDPISGHTALYWYRQSLGQGLEFLIYFQGNSAPDKSGLPSDRFSAERTGGSVSTLTIQRTQQEDSAVYLCASSLASTGELFFGEGSRLTVL.

The chain couples TRBV10-3 to TRBJ2-2, with 12 bases fitting TRBD1. V lost 6 bases and J lost 3; bases outside the gene matches: 5. The CDR3 is 16 residues long. From germline, CDR1 is ENHRY and CDR2 SYGVKD. CDR3 sequence (DNA): TGTGCCATCAGCTACCGGGACAGGGGGCACACCGGGGAGCTGTTTTTT. Translated: CAISYRDRGHTGELFF.